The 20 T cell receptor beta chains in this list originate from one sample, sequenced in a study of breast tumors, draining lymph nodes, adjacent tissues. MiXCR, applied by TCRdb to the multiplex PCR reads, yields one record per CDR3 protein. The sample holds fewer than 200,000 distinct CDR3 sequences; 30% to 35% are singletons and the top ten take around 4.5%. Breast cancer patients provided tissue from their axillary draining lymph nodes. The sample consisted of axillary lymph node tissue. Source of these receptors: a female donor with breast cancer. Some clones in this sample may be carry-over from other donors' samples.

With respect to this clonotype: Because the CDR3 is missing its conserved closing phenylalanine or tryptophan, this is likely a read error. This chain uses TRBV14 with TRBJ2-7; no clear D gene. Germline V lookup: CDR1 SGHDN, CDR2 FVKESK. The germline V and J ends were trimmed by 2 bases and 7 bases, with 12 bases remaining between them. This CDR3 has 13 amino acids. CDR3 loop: CASSQQRLGEQYL. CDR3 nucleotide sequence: TGTGCCAGCAGCCAACAGAGGTTGGGAGAGCAGTACCTC.

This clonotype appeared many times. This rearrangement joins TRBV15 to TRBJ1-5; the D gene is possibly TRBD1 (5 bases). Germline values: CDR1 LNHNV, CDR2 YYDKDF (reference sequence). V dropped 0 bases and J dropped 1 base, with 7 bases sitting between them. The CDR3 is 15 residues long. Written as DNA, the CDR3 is TGTGCCACCAGCAGAGAAGGGGACAGCAATCAGCCCCAGCATTTT. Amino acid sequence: CATSREGDSNQPQHF.

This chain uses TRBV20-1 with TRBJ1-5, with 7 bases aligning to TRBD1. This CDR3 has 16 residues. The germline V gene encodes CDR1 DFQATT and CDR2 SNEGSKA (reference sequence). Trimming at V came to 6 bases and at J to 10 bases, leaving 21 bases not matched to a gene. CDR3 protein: CSAWDSLDSYNSPQHF. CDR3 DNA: TGCAGTGCCTGGGACAGCTTGGACTCCTATAATTCACCCCAGCATTTT.

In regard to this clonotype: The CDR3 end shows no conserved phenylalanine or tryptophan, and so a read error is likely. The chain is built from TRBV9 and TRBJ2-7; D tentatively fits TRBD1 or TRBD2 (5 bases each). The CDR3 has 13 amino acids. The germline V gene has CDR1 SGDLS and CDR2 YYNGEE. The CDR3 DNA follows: TGTGCCAGCACCCCCCGGGGCACCTATGAGCAGTACCTC. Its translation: CASTPRGTYEQYL.

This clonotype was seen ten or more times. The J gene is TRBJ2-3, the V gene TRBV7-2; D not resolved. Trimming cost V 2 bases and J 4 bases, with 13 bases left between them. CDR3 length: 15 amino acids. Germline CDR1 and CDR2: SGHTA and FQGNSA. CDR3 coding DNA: TGTGCCAGCAGCTTATACGGCCCCCCCCCAGATACGCAGTATTTT. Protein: CASSLYGPPPDTQYF.

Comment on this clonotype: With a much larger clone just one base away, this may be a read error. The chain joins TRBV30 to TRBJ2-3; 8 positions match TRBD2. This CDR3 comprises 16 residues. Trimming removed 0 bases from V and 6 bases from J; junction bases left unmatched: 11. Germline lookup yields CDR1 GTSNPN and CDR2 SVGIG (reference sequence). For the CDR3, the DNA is TGTGCCTGGAGTGTCTGGGGGACTGGCGGGAGGGATACGCAGTATTTT. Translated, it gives CAWSVWGTGGRDTQYF.

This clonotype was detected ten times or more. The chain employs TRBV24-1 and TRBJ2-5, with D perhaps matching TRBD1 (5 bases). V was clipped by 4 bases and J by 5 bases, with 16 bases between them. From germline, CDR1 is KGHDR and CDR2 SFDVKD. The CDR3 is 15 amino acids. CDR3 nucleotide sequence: TGTGCCACCAGTGAGGGCCTGGGGCCGAGGGAGACCCAGTACTTC. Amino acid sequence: CATSEGLGPRETQYF.

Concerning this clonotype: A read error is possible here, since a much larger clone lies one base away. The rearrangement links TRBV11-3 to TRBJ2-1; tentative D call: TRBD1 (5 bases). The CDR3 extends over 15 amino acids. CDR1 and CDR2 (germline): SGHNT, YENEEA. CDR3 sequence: CASSAQGSLGNKQFF. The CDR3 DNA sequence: TGTGCCAGCAGCGCCCAGGGATCCCTTGGCAATAAGCAGTTCTTC.

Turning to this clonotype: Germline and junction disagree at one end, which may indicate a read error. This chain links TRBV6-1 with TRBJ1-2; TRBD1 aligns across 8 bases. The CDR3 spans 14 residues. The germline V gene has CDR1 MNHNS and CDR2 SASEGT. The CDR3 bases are TGTGCCAGCATGAATCCCCCGGACAGGGAAGGCTACGCCTTC. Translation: CASMNPPDREGYAF.

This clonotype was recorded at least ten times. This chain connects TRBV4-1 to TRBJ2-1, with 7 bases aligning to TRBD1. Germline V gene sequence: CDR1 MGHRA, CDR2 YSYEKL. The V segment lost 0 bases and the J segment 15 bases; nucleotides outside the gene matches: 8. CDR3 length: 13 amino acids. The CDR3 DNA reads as TGCGCCAGCAGCCAAGATGAGGGGGCTGCAAGGTTCTTC. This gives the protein CASSQDEGAARFF.

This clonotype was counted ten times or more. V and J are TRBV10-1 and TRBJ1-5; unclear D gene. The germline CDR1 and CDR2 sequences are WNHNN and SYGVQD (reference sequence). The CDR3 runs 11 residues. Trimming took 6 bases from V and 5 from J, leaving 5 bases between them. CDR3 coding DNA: TGCGCCAGCAGGGATCATCAGCCCCAGCATTTT. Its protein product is CASRDHQPQHF.

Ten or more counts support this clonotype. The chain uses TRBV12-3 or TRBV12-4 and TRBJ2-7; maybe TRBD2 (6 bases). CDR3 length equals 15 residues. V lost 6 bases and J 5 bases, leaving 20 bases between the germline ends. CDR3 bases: TGTGCCAGCAGATCCGGGACTCAGGCGGGCCACGAGCAGTACTTC. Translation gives CASRSGTQAGHEQYF.

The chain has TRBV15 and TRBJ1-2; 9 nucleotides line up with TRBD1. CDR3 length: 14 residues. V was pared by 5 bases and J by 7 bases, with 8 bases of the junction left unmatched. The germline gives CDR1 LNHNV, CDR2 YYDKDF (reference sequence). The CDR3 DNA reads TGTGCCACCAGCGGCGCCGGGACAGGGCGTGGCTACACCTTC. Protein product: CATSGAGTGRGYTF.

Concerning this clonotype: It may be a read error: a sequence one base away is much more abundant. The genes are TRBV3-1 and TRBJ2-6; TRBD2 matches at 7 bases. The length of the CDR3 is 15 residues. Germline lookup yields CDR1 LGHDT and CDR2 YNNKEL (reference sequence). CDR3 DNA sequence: TGTCCCAGCAGCCAGACTAGCACCGGGGCCAACGTCCTGACTTTC. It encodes CPSSQTSTGANVLTF.

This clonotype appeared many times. The CDR3 nucleotides are TGCAGCGTTGGCGGGGCGAAAGGGGGAGATTTTCCCGGGGAGCTGTTTTTT. This encodes CSVGGAKGGDFPGELFF. The chain carries TRBV29-1 and TRBJ2-2; D possibly matches TRBD1 or TRBD2 (6 bases each). The CDR3 is made up of 17 amino acids. CDR1 is SQVTM and CDR2 is ANQGSEA in the germline V gene. The V end was cut by 4 bases, the J end by 6 bases, with 24 bases between.

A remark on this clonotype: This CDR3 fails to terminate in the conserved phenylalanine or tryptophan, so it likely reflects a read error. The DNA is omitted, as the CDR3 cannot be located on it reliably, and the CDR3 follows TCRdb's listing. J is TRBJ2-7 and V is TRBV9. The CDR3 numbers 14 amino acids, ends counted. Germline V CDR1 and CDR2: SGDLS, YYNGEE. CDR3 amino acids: CASSVTGTPTSSTS.

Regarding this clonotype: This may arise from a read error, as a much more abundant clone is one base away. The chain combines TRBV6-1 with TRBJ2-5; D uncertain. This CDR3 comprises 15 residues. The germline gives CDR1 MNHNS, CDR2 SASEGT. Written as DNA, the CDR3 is TGTGCCAGCAGTGAAGTTAAGAGCCCCTCGGAGACCCAGAACTTC. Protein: CASSEVKSPSETQNF.

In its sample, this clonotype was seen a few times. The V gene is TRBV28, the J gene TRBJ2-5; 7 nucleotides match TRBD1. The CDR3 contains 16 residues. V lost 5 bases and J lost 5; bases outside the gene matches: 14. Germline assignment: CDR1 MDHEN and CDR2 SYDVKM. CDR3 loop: CASSTFRQGGMETQYF. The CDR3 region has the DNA TGTGCCAGCAGTACCTTCCGACAGGGTGGCATGGAGACCCAGTACTTC.

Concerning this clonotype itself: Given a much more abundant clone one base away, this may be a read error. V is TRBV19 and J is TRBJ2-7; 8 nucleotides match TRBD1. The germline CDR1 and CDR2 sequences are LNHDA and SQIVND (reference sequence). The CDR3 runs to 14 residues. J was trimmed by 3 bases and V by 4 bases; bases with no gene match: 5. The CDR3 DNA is TGTGCCAGTAGTAACCAGGGGGCTTGCTACGAGCAGTACTTC. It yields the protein CASSNQGACYEQYF.

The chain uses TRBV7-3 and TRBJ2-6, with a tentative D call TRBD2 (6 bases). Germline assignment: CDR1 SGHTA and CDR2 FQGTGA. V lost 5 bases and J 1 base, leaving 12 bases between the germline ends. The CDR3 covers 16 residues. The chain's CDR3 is CASSPAGTSGANVLTF. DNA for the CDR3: TGTGCCAGCAGCCCAGCCGGGACTTCTGGGGCCAACGTCCTGACTTTC.